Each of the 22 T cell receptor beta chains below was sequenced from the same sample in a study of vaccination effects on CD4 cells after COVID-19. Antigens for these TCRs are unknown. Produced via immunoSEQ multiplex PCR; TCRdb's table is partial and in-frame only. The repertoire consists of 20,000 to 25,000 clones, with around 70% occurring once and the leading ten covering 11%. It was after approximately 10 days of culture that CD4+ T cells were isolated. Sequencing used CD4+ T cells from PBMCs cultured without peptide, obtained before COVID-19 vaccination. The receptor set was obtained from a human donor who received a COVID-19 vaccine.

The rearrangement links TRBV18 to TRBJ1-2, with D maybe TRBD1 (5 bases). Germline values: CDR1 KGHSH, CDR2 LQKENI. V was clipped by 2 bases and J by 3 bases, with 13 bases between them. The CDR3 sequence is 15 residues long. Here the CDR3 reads CASSPAWDGDYGYTF. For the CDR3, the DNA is TGTGCCAGCTCACCAGCCTGGGACGGCGACTATGGCTACACCTTC. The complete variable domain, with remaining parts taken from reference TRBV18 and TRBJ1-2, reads NAGVMQNPRHLVRRRGQEARLRCSPMKGHSHVYWYRQLPEEGLKFMVYLQKENIIDESGMPKERFSAEFPKEGPSILRIQQVVRGDSAAYFCASSPAWDGDYGYTFGSGTRLTVV.

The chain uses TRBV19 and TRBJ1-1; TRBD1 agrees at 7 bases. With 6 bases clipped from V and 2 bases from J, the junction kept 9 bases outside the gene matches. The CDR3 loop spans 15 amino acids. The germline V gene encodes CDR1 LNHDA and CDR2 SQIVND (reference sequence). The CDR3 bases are TGTGCCAGTAGGCGGGAGGCAGGGGGAAACACTGAAGCTTTCTTT. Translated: CASRREAGGNTEAFF.

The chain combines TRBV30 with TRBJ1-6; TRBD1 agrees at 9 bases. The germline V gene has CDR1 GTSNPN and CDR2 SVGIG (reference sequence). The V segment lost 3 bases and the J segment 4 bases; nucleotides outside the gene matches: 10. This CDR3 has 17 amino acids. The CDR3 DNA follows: TGTGCCTGGAGCTTGGGGACAGGGAGTCCTTATAATTCACCCCTCCACTTT. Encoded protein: CAWSLGTGSPYNSPLHF.

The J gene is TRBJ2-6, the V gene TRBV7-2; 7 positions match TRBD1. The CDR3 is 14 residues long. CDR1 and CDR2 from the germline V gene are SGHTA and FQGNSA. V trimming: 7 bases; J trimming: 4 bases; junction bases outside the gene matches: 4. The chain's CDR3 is CASMTGTGANVLTF. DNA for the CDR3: TGTGCCAGCATGACAGGGACCGGGGCCAACGTCCTGACTTTC.

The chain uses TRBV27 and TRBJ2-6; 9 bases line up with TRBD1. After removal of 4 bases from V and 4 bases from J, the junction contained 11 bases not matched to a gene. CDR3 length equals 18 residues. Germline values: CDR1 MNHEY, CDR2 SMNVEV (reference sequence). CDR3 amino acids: CASSSLSRDRAGANVLTF. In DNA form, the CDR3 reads TGTGCCAGCAGTTCTCTGTCCCGGGACAGGGCCGGGGCCAACGTCCTGACTTTC.

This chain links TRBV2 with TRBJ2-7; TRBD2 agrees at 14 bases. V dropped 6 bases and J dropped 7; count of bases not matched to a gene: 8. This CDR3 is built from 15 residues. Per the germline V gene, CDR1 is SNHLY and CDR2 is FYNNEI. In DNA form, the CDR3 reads TGTGCCAGCAGGCGACTAGCGGGAGGGCCGGGGGAGCAGTACTTC. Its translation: CASRRLAGGPGEQYF.

The chain's CDR3 is CASSSGLNVETQYF. CDR3 bases: TGTGCCAGTAGTTCAGGGTTAAATGTGGAGACCCAGTACTTC. The chain has TRBV19 and TRBJ2-5; D is perhaps TRBD1 (5 bases). CDR1 is LNHDA and CDR2 is SQIVND in the germline V gene (reference sequence). The CDR3 is 14 residues long. V was clipped by 5 bases and J by 5 bases, with 15 bases between them.

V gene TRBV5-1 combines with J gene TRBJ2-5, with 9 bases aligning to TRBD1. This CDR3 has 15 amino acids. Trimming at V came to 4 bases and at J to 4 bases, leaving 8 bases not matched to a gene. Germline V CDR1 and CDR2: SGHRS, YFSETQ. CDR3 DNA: TGCGCCAGCAGCCGGACGGGACAGGGACGAGAGACCCAGTACTTC. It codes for CASSRTGQGRETQYF. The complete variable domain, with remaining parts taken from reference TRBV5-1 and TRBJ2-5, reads KAGVTQTPRYLIKTRGQQVTLSCSPISGHRSVSWYQQTPGQGLQFLFEYFSETQRNKGNFPGRFSGRQFSNSRSEMNVSTLELGDSALYLCASSRTGQGRETQYFGPGTRLLVL.

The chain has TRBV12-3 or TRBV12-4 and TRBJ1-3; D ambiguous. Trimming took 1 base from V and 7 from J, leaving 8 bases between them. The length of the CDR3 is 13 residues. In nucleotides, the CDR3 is TGTGCCAGCAGTTTAGGGTACGCGAACACCATATATTTT. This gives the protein CASSLGYANTIYF.

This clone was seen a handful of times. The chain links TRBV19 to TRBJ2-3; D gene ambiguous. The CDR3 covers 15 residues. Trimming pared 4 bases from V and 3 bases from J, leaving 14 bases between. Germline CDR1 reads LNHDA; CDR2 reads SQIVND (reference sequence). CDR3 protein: CASSNSDRMTDTQYF. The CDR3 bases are TGTGCCAGTAGTAACTCCGATAGGATGACAGATACGCAGTATTTT.

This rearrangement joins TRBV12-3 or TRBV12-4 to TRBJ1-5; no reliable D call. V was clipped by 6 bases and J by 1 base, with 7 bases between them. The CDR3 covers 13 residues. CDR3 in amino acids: CASSKGSNQPQHF. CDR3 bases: TGTGCCAGCAGCAAGGGAAGCAATCAGCCCCAGCATTTT.

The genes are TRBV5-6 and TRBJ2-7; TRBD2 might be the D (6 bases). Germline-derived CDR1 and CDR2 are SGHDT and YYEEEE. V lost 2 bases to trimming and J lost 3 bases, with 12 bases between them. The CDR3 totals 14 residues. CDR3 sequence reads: CASSFVASVYEQYF. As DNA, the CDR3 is TGTGCCAGCAGCTTCGTAGCTAGCGTCTACGAGCAGTACTTC.

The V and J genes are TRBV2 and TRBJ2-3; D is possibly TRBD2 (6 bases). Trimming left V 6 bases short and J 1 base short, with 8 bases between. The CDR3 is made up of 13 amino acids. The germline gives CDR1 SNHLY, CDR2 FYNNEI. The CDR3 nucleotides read TGTGCCAGCAGGGCGGGGCGCACAGATACGCAGTATTTT. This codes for CASRAGRTDTQYF. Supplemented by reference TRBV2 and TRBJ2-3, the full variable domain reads EPEVTQTPSHQVTQMGQEVILRCVPISNHLYFYWYRQILGQKVEFLVSFYNNEISEKSEIFDDQFSVERPDGSNFTLKIRSTKLEDSAMYFCASRAGRTDTQYFGPGTRLTVL.

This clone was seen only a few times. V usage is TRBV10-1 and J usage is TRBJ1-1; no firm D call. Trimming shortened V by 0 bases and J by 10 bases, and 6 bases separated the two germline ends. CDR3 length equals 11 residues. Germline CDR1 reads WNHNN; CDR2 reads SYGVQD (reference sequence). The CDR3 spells CASSESVGAFF. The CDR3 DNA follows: TGCGCCAGCAGTGAGTCAGTCGGAGCTTTCTTT.

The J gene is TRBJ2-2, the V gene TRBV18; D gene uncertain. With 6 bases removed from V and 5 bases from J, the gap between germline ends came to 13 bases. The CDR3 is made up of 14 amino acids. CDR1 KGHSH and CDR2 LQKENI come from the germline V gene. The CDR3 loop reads CASSPGESTGELFF. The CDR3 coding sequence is TGTGCCAGCTCCCCCGGCGAGTCAACCGGGGAGCTGTTTTTT.

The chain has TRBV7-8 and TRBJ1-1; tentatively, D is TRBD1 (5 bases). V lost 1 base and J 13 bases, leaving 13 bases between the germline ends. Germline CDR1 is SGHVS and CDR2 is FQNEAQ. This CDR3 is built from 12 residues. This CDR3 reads CASSLVSGTGFF. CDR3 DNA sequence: TGTGCCAGCAGCTTAGTTTCAGGGACGGGTTTCTTT.

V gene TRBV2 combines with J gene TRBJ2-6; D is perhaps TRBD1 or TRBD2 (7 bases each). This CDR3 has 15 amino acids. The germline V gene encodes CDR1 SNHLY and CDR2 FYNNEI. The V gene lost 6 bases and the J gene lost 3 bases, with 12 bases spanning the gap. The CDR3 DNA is TGTGCCAGCAGGGCAGGGGGGGTTGGGGCCAACGTCCTGACTTTC. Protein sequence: CASRAGGVGANVLTF.

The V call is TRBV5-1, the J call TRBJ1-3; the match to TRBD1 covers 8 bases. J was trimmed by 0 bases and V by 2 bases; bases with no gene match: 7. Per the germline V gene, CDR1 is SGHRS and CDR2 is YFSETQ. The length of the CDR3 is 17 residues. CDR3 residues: CASSLHPGQGSGNTIYF. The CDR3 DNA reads TGCGCCAGCAGCTTACACCCCGGACAGGGCTCTGGAAACACCATATATTTT.

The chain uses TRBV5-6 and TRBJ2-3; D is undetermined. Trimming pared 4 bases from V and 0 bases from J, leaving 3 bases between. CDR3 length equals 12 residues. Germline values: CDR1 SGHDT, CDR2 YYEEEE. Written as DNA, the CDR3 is TGTGCCAGCAGCCGGAGCACAGATACGCAGTATTTT. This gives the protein CASSRSTDTQYF.

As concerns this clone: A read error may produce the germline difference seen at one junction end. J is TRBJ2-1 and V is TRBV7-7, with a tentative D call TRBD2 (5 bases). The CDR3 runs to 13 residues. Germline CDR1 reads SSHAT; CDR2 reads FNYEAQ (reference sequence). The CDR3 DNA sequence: TGTGCTAGCAGCTTAGCTCTTGGGAGTGAGCAGTTCTTC. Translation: CASSLALGSEQFF.

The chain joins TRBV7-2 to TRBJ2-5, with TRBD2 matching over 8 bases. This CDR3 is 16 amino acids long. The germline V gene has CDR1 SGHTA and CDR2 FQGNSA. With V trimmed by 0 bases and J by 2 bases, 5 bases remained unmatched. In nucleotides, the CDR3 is TGTGCCAGCAGCTTAGCTGGAGTAGCGGGACAAGAGACCCAGTACTTC. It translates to CASSLAGVAGQETQYF.

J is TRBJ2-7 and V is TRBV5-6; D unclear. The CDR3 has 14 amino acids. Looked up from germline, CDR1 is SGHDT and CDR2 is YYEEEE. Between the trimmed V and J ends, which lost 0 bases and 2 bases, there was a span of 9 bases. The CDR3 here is CASSLDGATYEQYF. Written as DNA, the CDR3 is TGTGCCAGCAGCTTGGACGGTGCAACCTACGAGCAGTACTTC.